This T cell receptor beta chain was identified in a study of T cells in Graves' hyperthyroidism and ophthalmopathy. V was pared by 0 bases and J by 6 bases, with 7 bases of the junction left unmatched. Germline CDR1 and CDR2: KGHSH and LQKENI. This CDR3 spans 16 amino acids. There were TCR beta CDR3 regions amplified from RNA transcripts. The HTBI primer set was used in a first-round RT-PCR of the TCR CDR3. Using its own MiXCR run on the multiplex PCR reads, TCRdb lists one record per CDR3 protein. Among hundreds of thousands of distinct CDR3 sequences listed, roughly 15% were seen once. This clonotype was recorded at least ten times.

The clonotype originates from a woman aged 45-59 years with Graves' ophthalmopathy. Sequences were obtained from blood. This chain connects TRBV18 to TRBJ2-5, with TRBD1 identical over 10 bases. The CDR3 reads CASSPPGQGLLKTQYF. As DNA, the CDR3 is TGTGCCAGCTCACCACCGGGACAGGGGCTCTTGAAGACCCAGTACTTC.